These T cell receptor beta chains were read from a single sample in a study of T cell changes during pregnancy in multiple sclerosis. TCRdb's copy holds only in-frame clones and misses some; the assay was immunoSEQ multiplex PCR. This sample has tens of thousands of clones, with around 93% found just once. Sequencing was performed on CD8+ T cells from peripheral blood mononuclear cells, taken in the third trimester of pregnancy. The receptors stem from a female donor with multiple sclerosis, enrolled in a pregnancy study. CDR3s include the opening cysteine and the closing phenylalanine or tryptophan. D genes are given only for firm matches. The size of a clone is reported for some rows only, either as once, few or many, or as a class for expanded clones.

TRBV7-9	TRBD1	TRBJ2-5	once	CASSSLDRGRGETQYF	TGTGCCAGCAGCTCGTTAGACAGGGGGCGAGGAGAGACCCAGTACTTC
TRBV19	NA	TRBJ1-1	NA	CATSDWNTEAFF	TGTGCCACCTCAGACTGGAACACTGAAGCTTTCTTT
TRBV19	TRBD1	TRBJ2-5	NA	CASTGDWKTQYF	TGTGCCAGCACAGGGGATTGGAAGACCCAGTACTTC
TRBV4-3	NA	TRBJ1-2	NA	CASSQDRATGANYGYTF	TGCGCCAGCAGCCAAGATCGGGCGACAGGAGCTAACTATGGCTACACCTTC
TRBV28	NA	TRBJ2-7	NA	CASGQTSYEQYF	TGTGCCAGCGGACAGACCTCCTACGAGCAGTACTTC
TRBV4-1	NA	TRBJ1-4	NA	CASSQDYSRGKEKLFF	TGCGCCAGCAGCCAAGACTATAGCAGGGGAAAAGAAAAACTGTTTTTT
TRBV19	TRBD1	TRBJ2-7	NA	CASSPDTGVPYEQYF	TGTGCCAGTTCTCCCGATACAGGGGTTCCCTACGAGCAGTACTTC
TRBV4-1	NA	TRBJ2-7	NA	CASSQGPTGAYEQYF	TGCGCCAGCAGCCAAGGTCCCACAGGAGCCTACGAGCAGTACTTC
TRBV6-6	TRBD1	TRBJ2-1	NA	CASSYSTQGAGNEQFF	TGTGCCAGCAGTTACTCGACTCAGGGGGCCGGCAATGAGCAGTTCTTC
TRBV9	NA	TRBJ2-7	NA	CASSVEGGGSPDEQYF	TGTGCCAGCAGCGTAGAAGGGGGAGGGAGTCCTGACGAGCAGTACTTC
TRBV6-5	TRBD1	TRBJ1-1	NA	CASRTGARNTEAFF	TGTGCCAGCAGAACAGGGGCCCGAAACACTGAAGCTTTCTTT
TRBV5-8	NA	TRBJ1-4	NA	CASRGEGGEKLFF	TGTGCCAGCAGGGGAGAGGGAGGAGAAAAACTGTTTTTT
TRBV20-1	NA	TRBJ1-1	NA	CSAQRGTEAFF	TGCAGTGCTCAAAGGGGCACTGAAGCTTTCTTT
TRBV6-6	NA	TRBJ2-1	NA	CASSPGLIYNEQFF	TGTGCCAGCAGTCCGGGACTCATCTACAATGAGCAGTTCTTC
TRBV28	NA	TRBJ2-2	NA	CASSLYTTPVRQAPGNTGELFF	TGTGCCAGCAGTTTATATACCACTCCGGTACGACAGGCCCCAGGGAACACCGGGGAGCTGTTTTTT
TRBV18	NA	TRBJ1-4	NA	CASSPKPGVSEKLFF	TGTGCCAGCTCACCGAAGCCCGGGGTTAGTGAAAAACTGTTTTTT
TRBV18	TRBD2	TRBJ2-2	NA	CASSPPGLADWTGELFF	TGTGCCAGCTCACCACCGGGACTAGCGGATTGGACCGGGGAGCTGTTTTTT
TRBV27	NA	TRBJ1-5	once	CASSLSFRNQPQHF	TGTGCCAGCAGTTTATCCTTCAGAAATCAGCCCCAGCATTTT
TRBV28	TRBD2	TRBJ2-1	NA	CASSFRIAGNNEQFF	TGTGCCAGCAGTTTTCGGATAGCGGGTAATAATGAGCAGTTCTTC
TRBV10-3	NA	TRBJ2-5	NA	CAISGGEATQETQYF	TGTGCCATCAGTGGGGGAGAAGCAACTCAAGAGACCCAGTACTTC
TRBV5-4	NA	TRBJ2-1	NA	CASSLDRNEQFF	TGTGCCAGCAGCTTGGACAGGAATGAGCAGTTCTTC
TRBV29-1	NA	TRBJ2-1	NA	CSPRLAAYNEQFF	TGCAGCCCACGCCTGGCGGCCTACAATGAGCAGTTCTTC
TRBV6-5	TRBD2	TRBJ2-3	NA	CASSSGLAGDTDTQYF	TGTGCCAGCAGTTCCGGACTAGCGGGGGACACAGATACGCAGTATTTT
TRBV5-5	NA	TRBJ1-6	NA	CASSSMDSYYNSPLHF	TGTGCCAGCAGCAGTATGGACAGTTACTATAATTCACCCCTCCACTTT
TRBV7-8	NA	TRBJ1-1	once	CASSLVASGMNTEAFF	TGTGCCAGCAGCTTAGTGGCGTCGGGAATGAACACTGAAGCTTTCTTT